Following are 20 T cell receptor beta chains from one sample sequenced in a study of T cell responses to AZD1222 COVID-19 vaccine. Using immunoSEQ multiplex PCR, the repertoire was profiled, and TCRdb retains in-frame clones only, with some absent. The sample includes 200,000 or so clones, around 92% of them seen just once. The source was peripheral blood, collected on day 0 of AZD1222 vaccination. Receptors originate from an adult in good health.

The chain joins TRBV19 to TRBJ1-3; no definite D call. Germline lookup yields CDR1 LNHDA and CDR2 SQIVND (reference sequence). V was cut by 3 bases and J by 3 bases, with 3 bases left in between. The CDR3 contains 12 residues. The CDR3 region is CASSINGNTIYF. CDR3 in DNA: TGTGCCAGTAGTATTAATGGAAACACCATATATTTT.

This chain uses TRBV7-8 with TRBJ1-1, with a possible D match to TRBD1 (5 bases). Trimming cost V 5 bases and J 6 bases, with 16 bases left between them. This CDR3 region has 14 residues. The germline CDR1 and CDR2 sequences are SGHVS and FQNEAQ. Here the CDR3 reads CASSPVGGTAEAFF. CDR3 DNA: TGTGCCAGCAGCCCCGTGGGGGGAACGGCTGAAGCTTTCTTT.

The chain links TRBV6-5 to TRBJ1-5, with TRBD1 as a possible D gene (5 bases). The V gene's germline CDR1 is MNHEY and CDR2 SVGAGI. This CDR3 region has 15 residues. The V gene lost 10 bases and the J gene lost 0 bases, with 16 bases spanning the gap. DNA for the CDR3: TGTGCCACCATCTGGGGGATCTATAGCAATCAGCCCCAGCATTTT. It yields the protein CATIWGIYSNQPQHF.

This chain joins TRBV27 and TRBJ2-3; 10 bases match TRBD2. The CDR3 has 15 amino acids. Germline V lookup: CDR1 MNHEY, CDR2 SMNVEV (reference sequence). The V gene end was trimmed by 6 bases and the J gene end by 7 bases; junction bases not matched to a gene: 10. This chain's CDR3 is CASRELAGAWNTQYF. As DNA, the CDR3 is TGTGCCAGCAGAGAGCTAGCGGGAGCGTGGAATACGCAGTATTTT.

The V and J genes are TRBV4-3 and TRBJ1-2; a weak D match, TRBD1 (5 bases). This CDR3 is built from 16 residues. The V gene lost 0 bases and the J gene lost 0 bases, with 11 bases spanning the gap. CDR1 and CDR2 from the germline V gene are LGHNA and YSLEER. The DNA of the CDR3 is TGCGCCAGCAGCCAAGATCTAGGGACGGCTAACTATGGCTACACCTTC. This codes for CASSQDLGTANYGYTF.

The chain links TRBV29-1 to TRBJ2-1, with a possible D match to TRBD1 (6 bases). CDR1 SQVTM and CDR2 ANQGSEA come from the germline V gene. The length of the CDR3 is 13 residues. Between the trimmed V and J ends, which lost 4 bases and 9 bases, there was a span of 16 bases. CDR3 coding DNA: TGCAGCGTTGGGGAGTACAGGGACGGTGAGCAGTTCTTC. Protein: CSVGEYRDGEQFF.

The chain couples TRBV5-6 to TRBJ1-3, with a possible D match to TRBD1 (5 bases). Germline V CDR1 and CDR2: SGHDT, YYEEEE. The V and J ends lost 4 bases and 3 bases respectively, with 14 bases between them. CDR3 size: 15 residues. The CDR3 spells CASSPPGLSGNTIYF. CDR3 DNA sequence: TGTGCCAGCAGCCCCCCAGGGCTGAGTGGAAACACCATATATTTT.

The V gene is TRBV7-8, the J gene TRBJ1-2, with 9 nucleotides matching TRBD1. V lost 5 bases, J lost 4 bases, and 11 bases stayed unmatched. The CDR3 sequence is 16 residues long. Germline CDR1 SGHVS, CDR2 FQNEAQ. CDR3 sequence reads: CASSPPDRGQTYGYTF. The DNA for the CDR3 is TGTGCCAGCAGCCCCCCGGACAGGGGCCAAACCTATGGCTACACCTTC. Based on the CDR3 plus reference TRBV7-8 and TRBJ1-2, the full variable domain is GAGVSQSPRYKVAKRGQDVALRCDPISGHVSLFWYQQALGQGPEFLTYFQNEAQLDKSGLPSDRFFAERPEGSVSTLKIQRTQQEDSAVYLCASSPPDRGQTYGYTFGSGTRLTVV.

The chain links TRBV9 to TRBJ2-7; the D gene is possibly TRBD2 (5 bases). V shed 1 base and J shed 7 bases, with 15 bases lying between them. The CDR3 runs to 14 residues. The germline CDR1 and CDR2 sequences are SGDLS and YYNGEE. CDR3 sequence reads: CASSVSTRVGEQYF. The CDR3 DNA sequence: TGTGCCAGCAGCGTATCGACGAGGGTTGGGGAGCAGTACTTC.

The V and J genes are TRBV11-2 and TRBJ1-6, with no clear D. Germline CDR1 SGHAT, CDR2 FQNNGV. With 0 bases removed from V and 0 bases from J, the gap between germline ends came to 6 bases. The CDR3 spans 16 residues. CDR3 amino acids: CASSLDGSSYNSPLHF. The CDR3 nucleotides read TGTGCCAGCAGCTTAGACGGGAGCTCCTATAATTCACCCCTCCACTTT. The variable domain in full, completed from reference TRBV11-2 and TRBJ1-6, reads EAGVAQSPRYKIIEKRQSVAFWCNPISGHATLYWYQQILGQGPKLLIQFQNNGVVDDSQLPKDRFSAERLKGVDSTLKIQPAKLEDSAVYLCASSLDGSSYNSPLHFGNGTRLTVT.

The J gene is TRBJ2-7, the V gene TRBV5-1, with 15 nucleotides matching TRBD2. The CDR3 totals 18 residues. CDR1 and CDR2 from the germline V gene are SGHRS and YFSETQ. After removal of 10 bases from V and 5 bases from J, the junction contained 19 bases not matched to a gene. The CDR3 reads CASKSRTSGRAVVDEQYF. CDR3 coding DNA: TGCGCCTCCAAGTCCCGGACTAGCGGGAGGGCCGTAGTAGACGAGCAGTACTTC.

This clone showed up just once. Other DNA variants within this sample encode the same CDR3. The rearrangement uses TRBV5-5 and TRBJ2-7; no clear D gene. CDR1 is SGHKS and CDR2 is YYEKEE in the germline V gene (reference sequence). The CDR3 loop spans 12 amino acids. Trimming removed 0 bases at V and 3 bases at J, with 4 bases between. CDR3 residues: CASSLDGYEQYF. The CDR3 DNA is TGTGCCAGCAGCTTGGATGGCTACGAGCAGTACTTC.

J is TRBJ1-3 and V is TRBV14; D unclear. V was cut by 4 bases and J by 0 bases, with 13 bases left in between. There are 16 residues in the CDR3. Germline CDR1 SGHDN, CDR2 FVKESK. The CDR3 coding sequence is TGTGCCAGCAGCCCCGGTGGCCTTCACTCTGGAAACACCATATATTTT. It is translated as CASSPGGLHSGNTIYF.

The chain has TRBV5-4 and TRBJ2-7, with 10 bases that match TRBD2. Trimming took 1 base from V and 6 from J; bases not matched to a gene: 7. The germline V gene has CDR1 SGHNT and CDR2 YYREEE (reference sequence). The CDR3 has 15 residues. CDR3 in DNA: TGTGCCAGCAGCTTGACTAGCGGGAAATTGGGCGAGCAGTACTTC. Its translation: CASSLTSGKLGEQYF.

The chain carries TRBV20-1 and TRBJ2-7, with D perhaps TRBD1 or TRBD2 (5 bases each). V lost 7 bases to trimming and J lost 2 bases, with 6 bases between them. CDR1 DFQATT and CDR2 SNEGSKA come from the germline V gene (reference sequence). CDR3 length: 10 residues. CDR3 sequence reads: CSVGAYEQYF. The CDR3 nucleotides read TGCAGTGTGGGGGCCTACGAGCAGTACTTC.

This rearrangement joins TRBV9 to TRBJ2-3, with TRBD2 identical over 8 bases. The CDR3 extends over 15 amino acids. The ends lost 7 bases at V and 2 bases at J; junction bases unmatched: 9. Germline loops: CDR1 SGDLS, CDR2 YYNGEE. The CDR3 region has the DNA TGTGCCAGCTCCCGGGGTAGCGGGACCACAGATACGCAGTATTTT. Encoded protein: CASSRGSGTTDTQYF. Drawing the rest from reference TRBV9 and TRBJ2-3, the complete variable domain is DSGVTQTPKHLITATGQRVTLRCSPRSGDLSVYWYQQSLDQGLQFLIQYYNGEERAKGNILERFSAQQFPDLHSELNLSSLELGDSALYFCASSRGSGTTDTQYFGPGTRLTVL.

V gene TRBV28 combines with J gene TRBJ2-4; D uncertain. With 6 bases removed from V and 4 bases from J, the gap between germline ends came to 7 bases. Germline CDR1 MDHEN, CDR2 SYDVKM. This CDR3 has 12 residues. The DNA of the CDR3 is TGTGCCAGCAGCCCCACGAAAAACATTCAGTACTTC. As protein: CASSPTKNIQYF. The full variable domain, rest sourced from reference TRBV28 and TRBJ2-4, is DVKVTQSSRYLVKRTGEKVFLECVQDMDHENMFWYRQDPGLGLRLIYFSYDVKMKEKGDIPEGYSVSREKKERFSLILESASTNQTSMYLCASSPTKNIQYFGAGTRLSVL.

This chain uses TRBV6-4 with TRBJ2-3, with D perhaps matching TRBD1 (6 bases). Per germline, CDR1 MRHNA and CDR2 SNTAGT. The V gene lost 9 bases and the J gene lost 2 bases, with 18 bases spanning the gap. The CDR3 extends over 15 amino acids. The CDR3: CASSSGQGITDTQYF. The CDR3 nucleotides read TGTGCCAGTTCCTCGGGGCAGGGGATCACAGATACGCAGTATTTT.

The chain combines TRBV7-3 with TRBJ2-2, with 9 bases aligning to TRBD1. CDR3 length equals 15 residues. The J segment lost 7 bases and the V segment lost 5 bases, leaving 8 bases of the junction unmatched. CDR1 is SGHTA, CDR2 FQGTGA, per germline. CDR3 coding DNA: TGTGCCAGCAGCAAGATGACAGGGGGTCTCGGGGAGCTGTTTTTT. Amino acid sequence: CASSKMTGGLGELFF. Complete variable domain (other parts from reference TRBV7-3 and TRBJ2-2): GAGVSQTPSNKVTEKGKYVELRCDPISGHTALYWYRQSLGQGPEFLIYFQGTGAADDSGLPNDRFFAVRPEGSVSTLKIQRTERGDSAVYLCASSKMTGGLGELFFGEGSRLTVL.

The chain links TRBV28 to TRBJ1-2; D is uncertain. Germline V lookup: CDR1 MDHEN, CDR2 SYDVKM. The CDR3 length is 11 residues. Trimming took off 5 bases at V and 7 bases at J, with 8 bases between the two ends. The CDR3, as DNA: TGTGCCAGCAGTCGGCAGATTGGCTACACCTTC. Its translation is CASSRQIGYTF.